This passage covers 31 T cell receptor beta chains from one sample sequenced in a study of T and B cells in COVID-19 patients. Blood genomic DNA input for TRB amplification was roughly 250-500 ng. BIOMED2 TRB-A/B primer pools were used in multiplex TRB PCR. From the multiplex PCR reads, TCRdb called clonotypes with MiXCR, one entry per CDR3 protein. Here the sample spans approximately 18,000 distinct CDR3 sequences, over 25% being singletons. Sample: blood. These receptors were collected from a human donor who had recovered from COVID-19.

V usage is TRBV6-2 or TRBV6-3 and J usage is TRBJ1-2, with D perhaps matching TRBD1 (5 bases). V was cut by 5 bases and J by 4 bases, with 20 bases left in between. The germline V gene encodes CDR1 MNHEY and CDR2 SVGEGT. The CDR3 length is 16 residues. The CDR3 protein is CASSPLAGQGLYGYTF. The CDR3 DNA reads TGTGCCAGCAGTCCCTTGGCTGGTCAGGGCCTCTATGGCTACACCTTC.

This clonotype showed up just a few times. The chain joins TRBV7-2 to TRBJ2-1, with unresolved D. The V end was cut by 0 bases, the J end by 8 bases, with 11 bases between. Germline V gene data show CDR1 as SGHTA and CDR2 as FQGNSA. This CDR3 spans 14 amino acids. CDR3 in DNA: TGTGCCAGCAGCTTAGCCCTCAGCCCGGATGAGCAGTTCTTC. Translation: CASSLALSPDEQFF.

The chain recombines TRBV4-3 with TRBJ2-2, with no clear D. V was shortened by 0 bases and J by 0 bases, with 8 bases between the two germline ends. This CDR3 has 16 residues. Germline V lookup: CDR1 LGHNA, CDR2 YSLEER. The DNA for the CDR3 is TGCGCCAGCAGCCAAGATCACGTAGCGAACACCGGGGAGCTGTTTTTT. Translation gives CASSQDHVANTGELFF.

The sample holds a few counts of this clonotype. The J gene is TRBJ1-5, the V gene TRBV12-3 or TRBV12-4; a possible D gene is TRBD1 (5 bases). Trimming took off 3 bases at V and 3 bases at J, with 15 bases between the two ends. This CDR3 contains 16 residues. DNA for the CDR3: TGTGCCAGCAGTTTTCGGCGGGGGGATAACAATCAGCCCCAGCATTTT. This sequence encodes CASSFRRGDNNQPQHF.

This clonotype showed up many times. V and J are TRBV6-5 and TRBJ2-1; the D is unclear. V lost 3 bases, J lost 2 bases, and 5 bases lay in between. CDR1 is MNHEY, CDR2 SVGAGI, per germline. This CDR3 region has 13 residues. The chain's CDR3 is CASSYGPYNEQFF. DNA of the CDR3: TGTGCCAGCAGTTATGGACCCTACAATGAGCAGTTCTTC.

The V gene is TRBV7-2, the J gene TRBJ1-5; D is perhaps TRBD1 (6 bases). The V and J ends lost 5 bases and 14 bases respectively, with 22 bases between them. The CDR3 extends over 14 amino acids. CDR1 is SGHTA, CDR2 FQGNSA, per germline. The CDR3 region has the DNA TGTGCCAGCAGCGAGAGTGCCGGGGGCCCTAGGGAGCATTTT. Its translation: CASSESAGGPREHF.

The chain combines TRBV7-2 with TRBJ1-1; the D gene is possibly TRBD1 (6 bases). V shed 2 bases and J shed 1 base, with 11 bases lying between them. Germline V gives CDR1 SGHTA, CDR2 FQGNSA. CDR3 length: 15 amino acids. The CDR3 coding sequence is TGTGCCAGCAGCTTAACGGGGGGCAGGAACACTGAAGCTTTCTTT. Protein: CASSLTGGRNTEAFF.

On this clonotype itself: This may arise from a read error, as a much more abundant clone is one base away. The CDR3 sequence: CDSSIVGEGGETQYF. CDR3 bases: TGTGACAGCAGTATCGTGGGGGAAGGGGGAGAGACCCAGTACTTC. The chain has TRBV6-1 and TRBJ2-5, with a tentative D call TRBD1 (6 bases). This CDR3 comprises 15 residues. Germline CDR1 MNHNS, CDR2 SASEGT.

This clonotype was found a few times. The genes are TRBV7-6 and TRBJ2-5; D not resolved. The CDR3 contains 14 residues. The ends were cut back, 1 base at V and 4 bases at J, with 10 bases in the middle. In germline, CDR1 is SGHVS, CDR2 FNYEAQ. The CDR3 DNA sequence: TGTGCCAGCAGCTTAGGAGCCACCCGAGAGACCCAGTACTTC. Amino acid sequence: CASSLGATRETQYF.

This rearrangement joins TRBV20-1 to TRBJ2-7; 8 bases line up with TRBD1. With 3 bases clipped from V and 2 bases from J, the junction kept 9 bases outside the gene matches. The CDR3 covers 15 residues. Germline-derived CDR1 and CDR2 are DFQATT and SNEGSKA (reference sequence). The CDR3 loop reads CSASPRQGRTYEQYF. The DNA of the CDR3 is TGCAGTGCTAGCCCTCGACAGGGGCGGACCTACGAGCAGTACTTC.

This clonotype was counted only a few times. The V call is TRBV6-5, the J call TRBJ1-6; D may be TRBD1 (5 bases). The ends were cut back, 2 bases at V and 7 bases at J, with 12 bases in the middle. The CDR3 spans 15 residues. Germline loops: CDR1 MNHEY, CDR2 SVGAGI. CDR3 DNA: TGTGCCAGCAGTTACGGGGACGGAACGAATTCACCCCTCCACTTT. Protein sequence: CASSYGDGTNSPLHF.

This clonotype came up a few times. The chain combines TRBV20-1 with TRBJ2-6; 9 bases fit TRBD1. With V trimmed by 4 bases and J by 0 bases, 4 bases remained unmatched. The CDR3 runs 16 residues. Germline V gene data show CDR1 as DFQATT and CDR2 as SNEGSKA (reference sequence). The CDR3 nucleotides read TGCAGTGCTATTGGACAGGGGTTCTCTGGGGCCAACGTCCTGACTTTC. Translating it yields CSAIGQGFSGANVLTF.

This chain joins TRBV18 and TRBJ1-5, with D unresolved. There are 12 residues in the CDR3. V was pared by 1 base and J by 5 bases, with 3 bases between. Germline CDR1 reads KGHSH; CDR2 reads LQKENI. CDR3 bases: TGTGCCAGCTCACCACGAGATCAGCCCCAGCATTTT. This encodes CASSPRDQPQHF.

This clonotype appeared a few times. The J gene is TRBJ1-6, the V gene TRBV5-4, with TRBD1 matching 8 bases. The germline gives CDR1 SGHNT, CDR2 YYREEE (reference sequence). The CDR3 totals 18 residues. J lost 0 bases, V lost 4 bases, and 9 bases had no gene match. This CDR3 reads CASSAGTGGLSYNSPLHF. DNA of the CDR3: TGTGCCAGCAGCGCCGGGACAGGAGGTCTCTCCTATAATTCACCCCTCCACTTT. Supplemented by reference TRBV5-4 and TRBJ1-6, the full variable domain reads ETGVTQSPTHLIKTRGQQVTLRCSSQSGHNTVSWYQQALGQGPQFIFQYYREEENGRGNFPPRFSGLQFPNYSSELNVNALELDDSALYLCASSAGTGGLSYNSPLHFGNGTRLTVT.

The chain links TRBV5-6 to TRBJ2-3, with 9 bases that match TRBD2. Germline values: CDR1 SGHDT, CDR2 YYEEEE. This CDR3 is built from 17 residues. Trimming at V came to 1 base and at J to 0 bases, leaving 6 bases not matched to a gene. For the CDR3, the DNA is TGTGCCAGCAGCTTGTACCTAGCGGGGAGGAGCACAGATACGCAGTATTTT. Translated, it gives CASSLYLAGRSTDTQYF.

The V and J genes are TRBV24-1 and TRBJ1-4; 9 bases match TRBD1. Looked up from germline, CDR1 is KGHDR and CDR2 is SFDVKD. After removal of 4 bases from V and 4 bases from J, the junction contained 6 bases not matched to a gene. This CDR3 has 16 amino acids. The CDR3 here is CATSEPAGQGNEKLFF. The CDR3, as DNA: TGTGCCACCAGTGAACCCGCGGGACAGGGTAATGAAAAACTGTTTTTT.

The chain has TRBV6-1 and TRBJ2-5; D remains ambiguous. In germline, CDR1 is MNHNS, CDR2 SASEGT. Trimming removed 5 bases from V and 4 bases from J, with 11 bases in between. The CDR3 runs 13 residues. CDR3 in DNA: TGTGCCAGCAGTCCTGGGTGGGGAGAGACCCAGTACTTC. Translated: CASSPGWGETQYF.

The genes are TRBV24-1 and TRBJ2-1; no firm D call. The CDR3 runs 14 residues. Trimming removed 4 bases from V and 3 bases from J, with 9 bases in between. Germline V gene lookup returns CDR1 KGHDR and CDR2 SFDVKD. The CDR3 coding sequence is TGTGCCACCAGTGAAGGTGACCTCTACAATGAGCAGTTCTTC. It encodes CATSEGDLYNEQFF.

V and J are TRBV5-1 and TRBJ2-3; tentatively, D is TRBD2 (5 bases). From germline, CDR1 is SGHRS and CDR2 YFSETQ. Trimming shortened V by 0 bases and J by 7 bases, and 12 bases separated the two germline ends. The CDR3 loop spans 14 amino acids. This CDR3 is CASSLVHRGHTQYF. The DNA for the CDR3 is TGCGCCAGCAGCTTGGTCCATCGCGGGCATACGCAGTATTTT.

The chain joins TRBV5-4 to TRBJ2-7; D call uncertain. The germline V and J ends were trimmed by 4 bases and 4 bases, with 9 bases remaining between them. The CDR3 totals 12 residues. Looked up from germline, CDR1 is SGHNT and CDR2 is YYREEE (reference sequence). This CDR3 reads CASSGWGYEQYF. CDR3 DNA sequence: TGTGCCAGCAGCGGGTGGGGTTACGAGCAGTACTTC.

V and J are TRBV5-4 and TRBJ1-1, with D unclear. Germline V gene lookup returns CDR1 SGHNT and CDR2 YYREEE (reference sequence). Deletions cut 4 bases from V and 1 base from J, with 11 bases between. The CDR3 is 14 residues long. In nucleotides, the CDR3 is TGTGCCAGCAGCCCGAGGGAGGGGAACACTGAAGCTTTCTTT. Amino acid sequence: CASSPREGNTEAFF.

The chain has TRBV7-9 and TRBJ2-7; tentatively, D is TRBD1 (5 bases). Per germline, CDR1 SEHNR and CDR2 FQNEAQ (reference sequence). The CDR3 totals 11 residues. Trimming shortened V by 5 bases and J by 9 bases, and 11 bases separated the two germline ends. The CDR3 coding sequence is TGTGCCAGCAGCCTGGGGCTGGGGCAGTACTTC. Residues: CASSLGLGQYF.

With regard to this clonotype: This may be a read error, as it is one base from a much larger clone. The chain combines TRBV27 with TRBJ2-1; D not certain. Germline-derived CDR1 and CDR2 are MNHEY and SMNVEV (reference sequence). This CDR3 has 12 residues. Between the trimmed V and J ends, which lost 10 bases and 6 bases, there was a span of 13 bases. In DNA form, the CDR3 reads TGTGCCACCAGAACTTCGGGCAATGAGCAGTTCTTC. Translating gives CATRTSGNEQFF.

About this clonotype: It may be a read error: a sequence one base away is much more abundant. The V call is TRBV6-5, the J call TRBJ2-7, with 9 bases that match TRBD1. Trimming cost V 5 bases and J 4 bases; bases outside gene matches: 3. Germline V lookup: CDR1 MNHEY, CDR2 SVGAGI. The CDR3 length is 13 residues. CDR3 nucleotides: TGTGCCAGCAGTCACGGGACAGGGTACGAGCAGTACTTC. This sequence encodes CASSHGTGYEQYF.

This clonotype was seen only a few times. The rearrangement joins TRBV6-2 or TRBV6-3 to TRBJ2-1; D is possibly TRBD1 (5 bases). The ends were cut back, 2 bases at V and 11 bases at J, with 7 bases in the middle. The CDR3 has 11 residues. Germline values: CDR1 MNHEY, CDR2 SVGEGT. CDR3 in DNA: TGTGCCAGCAGTTACCAGGGCAAGCAGTTCTTC. Its translation: CASSYQGKQFF.

This clonotype was picked up many times. The chain links TRBV19 to TRBJ2-7, with 7 bases lining up with TRBD2. CDR3 length: 16 residues. V lost 0 bases and J lost 5; bases outside the gene matches: 10. Germline V gene lookup returns CDR1 LNHDA and CDR2 SQIVND (reference sequence). The CDR3 nucleotides are TGTGCCAGTAGTATAGATCTGAGCGGGGTAAACAACGAGCAGTACTTC. It codes for CASSIDLSGVNNEQYF. Looking up the rest from reference TRBV19 and TRBJ2-7 gives the full variable domain: DGGITQSPKYLFRKEGQNVTLSCEQNLNHDAMYWYRQDPGQGLRLIYYSQIVNDFQKGDIAEGYSVSREKKESFPLTVTSAQKNPTAFYLCASSIDLSGVNNEQYFGPGTRLTVT.

This clonotype was recorded many times. The chain combines TRBV27 with TRBJ1-1; D unclear. V was cut by 3 bases and J by 0 bases, with 8 bases left in between. Per germline, CDR1 MNHEY and CDR2 SMNVEV (reference sequence). This CDR3 has 14 residues. This CDR3 is CASSFGPLNTEAFF. The DNA for the CDR3 is TGTGCCAGCAGTTTTGGACCCTTGAACACTGAAGCTTTCTTT.

The rearrangement links TRBV20-1 to TRBJ1-4, with 8 positions matching TRBD1. The CDR3 extends over 15 amino acids. V dropped 6 bases and J dropped 8; count of bases not matched to a gene: 14. The germline V gene encodes CDR1 DFQATT and CDR2 SNEGSKA (reference sequence). This chain's CDR3 is CSATMTGAVGEKLFF. In DNA form, the CDR3 reads TGCAGTGCGACTATGACAGGGGCCGTAGGGGAAAAACTGTTTTTT.

A few counts support this clonotype. The chain carries TRBV29-1 and TRBJ1-3; D possibly corresponds to TRBD1 (5 bases). The V and J ends lost 6 bases and 2 bases respectively, with 11 bases between them. The CDR3 consists of 13 residues. The germline gives CDR1 SQVTM, CDR2 ANQGSEA. The CDR3 nucleotides read TGCAGCGTCAGCAGGGATACTGGAAACACCATATATTTT. Its translation is CSVSRDTGNTIYF.

This clonotype is deemed medium-sized. The rearrangement links TRBV6-5 to TRBJ2-7; 7 bases align to TRBD1. This CDR3 has 12 amino acids. V trimming: 7 bases; J trimming: 5 bases; junction bases outside the gene matches: 5. In germline, CDR1 is MNHEY, CDR2 SVGAGI. The CDR3 bases are TGTGCCAGCAAGCGGACAGGAAACGAGCAGTACTTC. This encodes CASKRTGNEQYF.

This chain uses TRBV7-3 with TRBJ2-3; D not resolved. The CDR3 is 13 residues long. Trimming removed 1 base from V and 2 bases from J, with 4 bases in between. Germline V gene data show CDR1 as SGHTA and CDR2 as FQGTGA. CDR3 protein: CASSLSPTDTQYF. DNA for the CDR3: TGTGCCAGCAGCTTAAGCCCCACAGATACGCAGTATTTT.